The rows below give T cell receptor beta chains drawn from one sample of a study of T-cell memory formation after mild COVID-19. Each CDR3 protein gets one entry after TCRdb re-called the 5' RACE reads with MiXCR. The table has 560,000 or so distinct CDR3 sequences, 15% to 20% seen once; the top ten hold roughly 7.7%. The sequenced sample was PBMCs or a T cell subset sorted from them (not recorded which). The receptor source for this set is an adult woman who had mild COVID-19 (a few samples of this study predate the infection). Cell type and time point are not known. The CDR3 runs from the conserved cysteine through the conserved F or W. The D gene is left open where the match is weak. Only part of the rows carry a size: once, few, many, or a class if the clone is expanded.

J gene,V gene,clone size,D gene,CDR3 DNA,CDR3 protein
TRBJ1-1,TRBV7-9,few,NA,TGTGCCAGCAGCTTAATAACCGCCCCCGAAGCTTTCTTT,CASSLITAPEAFF
TRBJ2-2,TRBV5-1,NA,TRBD2,TGCGCCAGCAGCCTTCGACTAGCGGCGAACACCGGGGAGCTGTTTTTT,CASSLRLAANTGELFF
TRBJ2-7,TRBV25-1,NA,NA,TGTGCCAGCAGTGAATGGGCACGGGGACCCTACGAGCAGTACTTC,CASSEWARGPYEQYF
TRBJ2-1,TRBV27,NA,NA,TGTGCCAGCAGTTTATCCGGCGTCAGGGACTACAATGAGCAGTTCTTC,CASSLSGVRDYNEQFF
TRBJ1-4,TRBV11-2,few,NA,TGTGCCAGCAGCCAGGGTTTCCGGGAAAAACTGTTTTTT,CASSQGFREKLFF
TRBJ2-1,TRBV6-2/TRBV6-3,NA,NA,TGTGCCAGCAGTAGCCTCCGGGAAGGTGAGCAGTTCTTC,CASSSLREGEQFF
TRBJ1-1,TRBV20-1,NA,NA,TGCAGTGCTAGTCTGGGGGGGGCGGACACTGAAGCTTTCTTT,CSASLGGADTEAFF
TRBJ1-1,TRBV4-2,NA,TRBD1,TGTGCCAGCAGCCAAATGGGACAGACTAACACTGAAGCTTTCTTT,CASSQMGQTNTEAFF
TRBJ2-7,TRBV4-2,NA,TRBD2,TGTGCCAGCAGCCAGCACATTGGACCGGGACTAGTGGGCTACGAGCAGTACTTC,CASSQHIGPGLVGYEQYF
TRBJ2-5,TRBV11-2,few,TRBD2,TGTGCCAGCAGCCAGGGACTAGCGGGACAGACCCAGTACTTC,CASSQGLAGQTQYF
TRBJ1-1,TRBV7-8,few,TRBD1,TGTGCCAGCACCCACCCGGGACAGAGGAACACTGAAGCTTTCTTT,CASTHPGQRNTEAFF
TRBJ1-2,TRBV25-1,few,NA,TGTGCCAGCAGTGAAGGGGTAACAGGACAGCCCTCCTATGGCTACACCTTC,CASSEGVTGQPSYGYTF
TRBJ2-3,TRBV28,many,NA,TGTGCCAGCAGTTTATTGGCAGGGAGGACAGATACGCAGTATTTT,CASSLLAGRTDTQYF
TRBJ2-1,TRBV5-1,NA,TRBD2,TGCGCCAGCAGCCCGGGCGGCGGGAGCGAGCAGTTCTTC,CASSPGGGSEQFF
TRBJ1-1,TRBV20-1,few,TRBD1,TGCAGTGCTAAGATGACAGGGGCTGATGAAGCTTTCTTT,CSAKMTGADEAFF
TRBJ2-5,TRBV5-1,many,NA,TGCGCCAGCAGCTTGGTACCGGGCCAAGAGACCCAGTACTTC,CASSLVPGQETQYF
TRBJ1-4,TRBV7-2,NA,NA,TGTGCCAGCAGCTTTAGAATCCGCTACCCAGGGGAAAAACTGTTTTTT,CASSFRIRYPGEKLFF
TRBJ2-2,TRBV19,few,TRBD2,TGTGCCAGTAGTGCCGGACTAGCGGGAACCGGGGAGCTGTTTTTT,CASSAGLAGTGELFF
TRBJ1-2,TRBV19,NA,NA,TGTGCCAGTAGAACGGGAGAGAGGAACTATGGCTACACCTTC,CASRTGERNYGYTF
TRBJ1-5,TRBV6-1,few,NA,TGTGCCAGCAGTGACCTAGGACAGTATAGCAATCAGCCCCAGCATTTT,CASSDLGQYSNQPQHF
TRBJ2-3,TRBV29-1,NA,NA,TGCAGCGTTGAAAATGGTGGGGGGCCGGATACGCAGTATTTT,CSVENGGGPDTQYF
TRBJ1-1,TRBV20-1,few,NA,TGCAGTGCTAGAGATCCGGGGACGGTGGCCAAAGCTTTCTTT,CSARDPGTVAKAFF
TRBJ1-5,TRBV30,NA,NA,TGTGCCTGGACCCGAACAGGGAATCAGCCCCAGCATTTT,CAWTRTGNQPQHF
TRBJ2-3,TRBV20-1,NA,NA,TGCAGTGTGTGGGTCATTAGAAACACAGATACGCAGTATTTT,CSVWVIRNTDTQYF
TRBJ2-7,TRBV3-1,few,TRBD2,TGTGCCAGCAGCCCCACCCTACCTGTTAGCGGGGGCTCCTACGAGCAGTACTTC,CASSPTLPVSGGSYEQYF
TRBJ2-7,TRBV2,NA,NA,TGTGCCAGCAGTATACCCCCCGGTAGTGACGAGCAGTACTTC,CASSIPPGSDEQYF
TRBJ2-5,TRBV15,once,NA,TGTGCCACCAGCAGTCTGAGGGGTGGGCGAGAGACCCAGTACTTC,CATSSLRGGRETQYF
TRBJ1-1,TRBV6-1,many,NA,TGTGCCAGCAGTGAAGCGGTCGGGAACACTGAAGCTTTCTTT,CASSEAVGNTEAFF
TRBJ2-7,TRBV7-9,NA,NA,TGTGCCAGCAGCTTTGGACAGCTGAACTACGAGCAGTACTTC,CASSFGQLNYEQYF
TRBJ1-2,TRBV24-1,NA,NA,TGTGCCACCGGGGCACCCGATGGCTACACCTTC,CATGAPDGYTF
TRBJ2-1,TRBV7-2,NA,NA,TGTGCCAGCAGCTCAGGGTCGTCCCGCTTCGAGCAGTTCTTC,CASSSGSSRFEQFF
TRBJ2-1,TRBV30,NA,NA,TGTGCCTGGAGTGTACCTGCGTTCGAGCAGTTCTTC,CAWSVPAFEQFF
TRBJ2-7,TRBV5-1,NA,NA,TGCGCCAGCAGCTTGGCCGCGGACCTCAATACCCACGAGCAGTACTTC,CASSLAADLNTHEQYF
TRBJ2-7,TRBV5-6,NA,TRBD1,TGTGCCAGCAGCGCCGGGACAGGGATGTACGAGCAGTACTTC,CASSAGTGMYEQYF
TRBJ1-3,TRBV6-5,few,TRBD1,TGTGCCAGCAGCTCCCGACAGGGTCTTGGAAACACCATATATTTT,CASSSRQGLGNTIYF
TRBJ2-2,TRBV6-2/TRBV6-3,many,TRBD1,TGTGCCAGCAGTAACCGGGACAGAAACACCGGGGAGCTGTTTTTT,CASSNRDRNTGELFF
TRBJ2-3,TRBV10-3,NA,NA,TGTGCCATCAGGGACATCCGCACAGATACGCAGTATTTT,CAIRDIRTDTQYF
TRBJ2-3,TRBV25-1,few,NA,TGTGCCAGCAGTGAAGGGGGTAGCGGCCGCACAGATACGCAGTATTTT,CASSEGGSGRTDTQYF